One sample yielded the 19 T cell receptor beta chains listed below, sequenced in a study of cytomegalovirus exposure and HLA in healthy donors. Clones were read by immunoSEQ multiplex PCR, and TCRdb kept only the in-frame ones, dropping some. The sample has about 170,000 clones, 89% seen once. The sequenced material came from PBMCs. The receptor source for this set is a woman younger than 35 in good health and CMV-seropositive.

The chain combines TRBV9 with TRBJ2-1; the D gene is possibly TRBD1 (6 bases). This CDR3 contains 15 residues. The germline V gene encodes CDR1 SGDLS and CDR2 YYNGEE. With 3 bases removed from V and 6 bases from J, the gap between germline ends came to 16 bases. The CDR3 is CASSEGHRTSNEQFF. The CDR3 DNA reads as TGTGCCAGCAGCGAGGGACACCGTACCTCCAATGAGCAGTTCTTC.

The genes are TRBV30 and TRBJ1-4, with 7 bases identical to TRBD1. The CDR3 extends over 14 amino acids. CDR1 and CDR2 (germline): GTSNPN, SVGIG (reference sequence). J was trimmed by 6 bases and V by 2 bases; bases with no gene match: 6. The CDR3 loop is CAWSQGGKDEKLFF. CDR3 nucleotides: TGTGCCTGGAGTCAAGGGGGCAAAGATGAAAAACTGTTTTTT.

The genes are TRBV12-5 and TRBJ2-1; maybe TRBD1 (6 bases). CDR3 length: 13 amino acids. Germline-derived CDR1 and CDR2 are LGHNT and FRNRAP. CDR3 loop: CASQGRTYNEQFF. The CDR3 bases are TGTGCGTCGCAGGGGCGAACCTACAATGAGCAGTTCTTC.

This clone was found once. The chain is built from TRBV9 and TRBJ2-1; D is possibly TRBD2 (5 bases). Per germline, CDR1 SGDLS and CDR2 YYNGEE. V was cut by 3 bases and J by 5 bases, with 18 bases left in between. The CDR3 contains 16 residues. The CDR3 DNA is TGTGCCAGCAGCGCCCCCCGAGGGAAAGGCGACAATGAGCAGTTCTTC. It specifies CASSAPRGKGDNEQFF.

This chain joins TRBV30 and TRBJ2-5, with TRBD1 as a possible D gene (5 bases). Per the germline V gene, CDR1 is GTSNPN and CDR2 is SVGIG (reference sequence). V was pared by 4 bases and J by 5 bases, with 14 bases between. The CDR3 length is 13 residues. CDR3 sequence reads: CAWMGRAGETQYF. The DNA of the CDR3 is TGTGCCTGGATGGGCAGGGCAGGGGAGACCCAGTACTTC.

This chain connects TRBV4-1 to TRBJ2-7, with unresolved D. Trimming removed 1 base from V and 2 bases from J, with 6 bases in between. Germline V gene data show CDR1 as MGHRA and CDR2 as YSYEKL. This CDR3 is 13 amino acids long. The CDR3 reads CASSQAGPYEQYF. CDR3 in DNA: TGCGCCAGCAGCCAAGCAGGTCCCTACGAGCAGTACTTC.

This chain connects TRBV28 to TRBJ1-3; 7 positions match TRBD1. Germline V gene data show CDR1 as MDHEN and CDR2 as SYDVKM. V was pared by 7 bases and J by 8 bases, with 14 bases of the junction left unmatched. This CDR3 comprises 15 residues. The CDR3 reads CASNLRWAGGDTIYF. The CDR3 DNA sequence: TGTGCCAGCAACCTCCGGTGGGCAGGGGGAGACACCATATATTTT.

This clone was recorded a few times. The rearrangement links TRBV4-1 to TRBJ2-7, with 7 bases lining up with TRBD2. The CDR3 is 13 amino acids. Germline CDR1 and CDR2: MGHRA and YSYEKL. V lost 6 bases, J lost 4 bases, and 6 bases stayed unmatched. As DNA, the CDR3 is TGCGCCAGCAGTGCGGGAGATGGATACGAGCAGTACTTC. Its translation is CASSAGDGYEQYF.

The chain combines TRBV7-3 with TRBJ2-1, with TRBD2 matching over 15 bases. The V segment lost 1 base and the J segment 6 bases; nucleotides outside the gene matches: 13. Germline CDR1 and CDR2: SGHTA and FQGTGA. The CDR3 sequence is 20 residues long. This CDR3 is CASSLRPPGLAGGGSNEQFF. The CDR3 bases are TGTGCCAGCAGCTTAAGGCCCCCGGGACTAGCGGGAGGAGGGTCCAATGAGCAGTTCTTC.

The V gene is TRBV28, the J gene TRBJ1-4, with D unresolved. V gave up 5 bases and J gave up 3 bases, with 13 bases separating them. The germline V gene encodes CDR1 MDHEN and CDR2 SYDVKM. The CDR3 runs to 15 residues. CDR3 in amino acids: CASSTPGDANEKLFF. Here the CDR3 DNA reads TGTGCCAGCAGTACTCCCGGGGATGCTAATGAAAAACTGTTTTTT.

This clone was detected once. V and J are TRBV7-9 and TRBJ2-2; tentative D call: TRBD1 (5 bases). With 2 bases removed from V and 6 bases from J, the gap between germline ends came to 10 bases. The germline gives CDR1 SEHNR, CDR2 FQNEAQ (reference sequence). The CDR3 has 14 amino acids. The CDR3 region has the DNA TGTGCCAGCAGCTTAATCAGGGCCGCCGGGGAGCTGTTTTTT. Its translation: CASSLIRAAGELFF.

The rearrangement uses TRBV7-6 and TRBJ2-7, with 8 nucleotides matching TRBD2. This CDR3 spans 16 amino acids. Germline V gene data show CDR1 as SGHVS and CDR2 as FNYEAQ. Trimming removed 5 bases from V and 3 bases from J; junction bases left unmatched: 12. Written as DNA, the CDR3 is TGTGCCAGCAGCCCCGGTTTAGCTAGCGGGTTCTACGAGCAGTACTTC. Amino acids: CASSPGLASGFYEQYF.

CDR3 amino acids: CASSVAIIAGNNEQFF. CDR3 nucleotides: TGTGCCAGCAGCGTAGCTATAATAGCGGGAAACAATGAGCAGTTCTTC. The J gene is TRBJ2-1, the V gene TRBV9; 8 bases agree with TRBD2. There are 16 residues in the CDR3. Germline trimming cut 0 bases from V and 5 bases from J; bases unmatched to any gene: 7. Germline values: CDR1 SGDLS, CDR2 YYNGEE.

CDR3 loop: CASSVGTGRETQYF. The CDR3 DNA follows: TGTGCCAGCAGCGTCGGGACAGGGAGAGAGACCCAGTACTTC. V is TRBV2 and J is TRBJ2-5; TRBD1 agrees at 9 bases. V was pared by 6 bases and J by 4 bases, with 6 bases of the junction left unmatched. There are 14 residues in the CDR3. Germline-derived CDR1 and CDR2 are SNHLY and FYNNEI. The whole variable domain, remainder taken from reference TRBV2 and TRBJ2-5, is EPEVTQTPSHQVTQMGQEVILRCVPISNHLYFYWYRQILGQKVEFLVSFYNNEISEKSEIFDDQFSVERPDGSNFTLKIRSTKLEDSAMYFCASSVGTGRETQYFGPGTRLLVL.

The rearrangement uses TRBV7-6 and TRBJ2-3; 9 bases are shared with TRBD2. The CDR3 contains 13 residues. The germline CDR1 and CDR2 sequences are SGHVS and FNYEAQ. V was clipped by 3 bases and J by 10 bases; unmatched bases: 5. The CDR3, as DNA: TGTGCCAGCAGCTTGGGTGGACTAGCGTCGCAGTATTTT. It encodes CASSLGGLASQYF.

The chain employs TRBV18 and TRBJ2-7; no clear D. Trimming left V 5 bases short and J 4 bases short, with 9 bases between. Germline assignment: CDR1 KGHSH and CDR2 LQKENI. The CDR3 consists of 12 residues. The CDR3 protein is CASSSLTYEQYF. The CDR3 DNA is TGTGCCAGCTCATCCCTAACTTACGAGCAGTACTTC.

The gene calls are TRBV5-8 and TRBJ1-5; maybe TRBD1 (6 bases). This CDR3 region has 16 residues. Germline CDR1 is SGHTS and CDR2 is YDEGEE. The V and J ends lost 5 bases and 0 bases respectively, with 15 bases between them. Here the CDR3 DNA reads TGTGCCAGCAGATACGAACAGGGTTATAGCAATCAGCCCCAGCATTTT. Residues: CASRYEQGYSNQPQHF.

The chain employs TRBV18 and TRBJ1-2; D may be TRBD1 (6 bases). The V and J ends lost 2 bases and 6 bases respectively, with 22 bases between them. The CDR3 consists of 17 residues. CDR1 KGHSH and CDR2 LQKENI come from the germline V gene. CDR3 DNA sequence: TGTGCCAGCTCACCATCTGTCACGGGGGGCGATGGTGATGGCTACACCTTC. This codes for CASSPSVTGGDGDGYTF.

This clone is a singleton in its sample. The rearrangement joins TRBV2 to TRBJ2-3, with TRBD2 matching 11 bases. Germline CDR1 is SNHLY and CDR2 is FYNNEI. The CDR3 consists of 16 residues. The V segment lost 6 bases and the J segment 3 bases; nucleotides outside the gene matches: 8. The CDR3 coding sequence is TGTGCCAGCAGCGAGGAAGTAGCGGGAGGGACAGATACGCAGTATTTT. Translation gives CASSEEVAGGTDTQYF.